The 16 T cell receptor beta chains reported below all come from one sample, sequenced in a study of beta chain features in type 1 diabetes. Since all of the isolated RNA was reverse transcribed, expressed TCRB transcripts were what got sequenced. Profiled with immunoSEQ multiplex PCR; TCRdb holds only in-frame clones, not every one. The sample lists about 150,000 clones; approximately 8.1% were seen once. The sample comprised central memory CD4+ T cells from blood. The receptors originated from a man between 18 and 35 years old in good health.

V is TRBV28 and J is TRBJ1-4; TRBD1 might be the D (6 bases). Germline CDR1 MDHEN, CDR2 SYDVKM. The CDR3 consists of 15 residues. Trimming took off 7 bases at V and 7 bases at J, with 19 bases between the two ends. CDR3 protein: CASTLNPGTLEKLFF. DNA for the CDR3: TGTGCCAGCACCCTAAATCCCGGGACACTTGAAAAACTGTTTTTT.

In this sample, this clone turned up a few times. The chain links TRBV28 to TRBJ1-1; D is possibly TRBD1 (6 bases). The CDR3 spans 14 residues. Germline V gene data show CDR1 as MDHEN and CDR2 as SYDVKM. V lost 8 bases and J 1 base, leaving 14 bases between the germline ends. This CDR3 is CASQIQGGNTEAFF. The DNA for the CDR3 is TGTGCCAGCCAAATACAAGGGGGGAACACTGAAGCTTTCTTT.

The V call is TRBV7-3, the J call TRBJ2-3, with a tentative D call TRBD2 (6 bases). The length of the CDR3 is 13 residues. CDR1 is SGHTA, CDR2 FQGTGA, per germline. Trimming pared 5 bases from V and 3 bases from J, leaving 9 bases between. CDR3 coding DNA: TGTGCCAGCAGCGTGGGGAGGACAGATACGCAGTATTTT. Protein product: CASSVGRTDTQYF. The full variable domain, with the rest looked up from reference TRBV7-3 and TRBJ2-3, is GAGVSQTPSNKVTEKGKYVELRCDPISGHTALYWYRQSLGQGPEFLIYFQGTGAADDSGLPNDRFFAVRPEGSVSTLKIQRTERGDSAVYLCASSVGRTDTQYFGPGTRLTVL.

The CDR3 loop reads CASSYPRTGYNSPLHF. The DNA for the CDR3 is TGTGCCAGCAGTTACCCACGGACAGGATATAATTCACCCCTCCACTTT. V gene TRBV6-6 combines with J gene TRBJ1-6; TRBD1 matches at 7 bases. V gave up 2 bases and J gave up 4 bases; unmatched junction bases: 5. The CDR3 is 16 residues long. Per the germline V gene, CDR1 is MNHNY and CDR2 is SVGAGI (reference sequence).

This clone was counted a few times. The chain carries TRBV5-5 and TRBJ2-2; 10 bases are a match to TRBD2. Germline-derived CDR1 and CDR2 are SGHKS and YYEKEE (reference sequence). The CDR3 is made up of 17 amino acids. J was trimmed by 6 bases and V by 0 bases; bases with no gene match: 8. This CDR3 reads CASSLALAGEVSGELFF. CDR3 DNA sequence: TGTGCCAGCAGCTTGGCCCTAGCGGGAGAAGTGTCCGGGGAGCTGTTTTTT.

The chain has TRBV4-2 and TRBJ2-1, with 9 bases that match TRBD2. The J segment lost 6 bases and the V segment lost 1 base, leaving 10 bases of the junction unmatched. The CDR3 is 17 amino acids. The germline V gene has CDR1 LGHNA and CDR2 YNFKEQ. DNA for the CDR3: TGTGCCAGCAGCCAAGTGTTAGGGACTAGCCCTATCAATGAGCAGTTCTTC. As protein: CASSQVLGTSPINEQFF.

The rearrangement joins TRBV30 to TRBJ2-3; D possibly corresponds to TRBD1 (6 bases). Trimming shortened V by 4 bases and J by 5 bases, and 10 bases separated the two germline ends. CDR1 and CDR2 from the germline V gene are GTSNPN and SVGIG (reference sequence). The CDR3 is made up of 12 amino acids. The CDR3 coding sequence is TGTGCCTGGAACAGGGCTGGAGATACGCAGTATTTT. Amino acids: CAWNRAGDTQYF.

In this sample, this clone turned up a few times. The rearrangement joins TRBV11-2 to TRBJ2-7; TRBD1 matches 8 bases. The trim removed 5 bases at V and 0 bases at J, leaving 6 bases unmatched. CDR1 is SGHAT and CDR2 is FQNNGV in the germline V gene. CDR3 length: 15 amino acids. The CDR3 DNA is TGTGCCAGCAGCCTCGACAGGGGACCCTCCTACGAGCAGTACTTC. Its protein is CASSLDRGPSYEQYF.

This clone was detected only a few times. The chain has TRBV2 and TRBJ2-7; D is undetermined. The V gene lost 8 bases and the J gene lost 1 base, with 6 bases spanning the gap. CDR1 and CDR2 from the germline V gene are SNHLY and FYNNEI. This CDR3 has 11 amino acids. The CDR3 is CASLSSYEQYF. As DNA, the CDR3 is TGTGCCAGCCTAAGTTCCTACGAGCAGTACTTC.

This chain connects TRBV4-3 to TRBJ2-2; D might be TRBD1 (6 bases). V lost 1 base and J 3 bases, leaving 12 bases between the germline ends. From germline, CDR1 is LGHNA and CDR2 YSLEER. There are 16 residues in the CDR3. CDR3 in amino acids: CASSQALTGYTGELFF. The CDR3 DNA reads TGCGCCAGCAGCCAAGCCCTTACAGGGTACACCGGGGAGCTGTTTTTT.

The chain is built from TRBV21-1 and TRBJ2-7; the table assigns TRBD2, which was not confirmed against the DNA. TRBV21-1 is flagged as a pseudogene. The CDR3 has 15 residues. The CDR3 protein is CASSKVWRERYEQYF. In nucleotides, the CDR3 is TGTGCCAGCAGCAAAGTCTGGCGGGAGAGGTACGAGCAGTACTTC.

This clone was counted between two and nine times. This rearrangement joins TRBV14 to TRBJ2-1; maybe TRBD1 (6 bases). The germline V and J ends were trimmed by 4 bases and 3 bases, with 16 bases remaining between them. This CDR3 is built from 16 residues. Germline CDR1 reads SGHDN; CDR2 reads FVKESK. The chain's CDR3 is CASSREQGYGYNEQFF. The CDR3 DNA is TGTGCCAGCAGCCGAGAGCAGGGGTACGGCTACAATGAGCAGTTCTTC.

The chain employs TRBV28 and TRBJ1-1, with D uncertain. The germline CDR1 and CDR2 sequences are MDHEN and SYDVKM. The CDR3 runs to 11 residues. The CDR3 region has the DNA TGTGCTAGCGAGTTGAACACTGAAGCTTTCTTT. Its translation is CASELNTEAFF.

The V and J genes are TRBV19 and TRBJ2-2, with 8 bases identical to TRBD1. The CDR3 totals 15 residues. CDR1 is LNHDA, CDR2 SQIVND, per germline (reference sequence). V was clipped by 7 bases and J by 4 bases; unmatched bases: 8. CDR3 region: CASTRTGMGTGELFF. In nucleotides, the CDR3 is TGTGCCAGTACCCGGACAGGGATGGGCACCGGGGAGCTGTTTTTT.

This clone was counted at least ten times. The rearrangement joins TRBV5-1 to TRBJ2-7, with 10 bases matching TRBD2. Germline V gene sequence: CDR1 SGHRS, CDR2 YFSETQ. V was clipped by 0 bases and J by 2 bases; unmatched bases: 2. The CDR3 spans 15 residues. Here the CDR3 DNA reads TGCGCCAGCAGCTTGGTACTAGCGGGGACCTACGAGCAGTACTTC. Translated, it gives CASSLVLAGTYEQYF.

V gene TRBV5-1 combines with J gene TRBJ2-1, with 7 bases aligning to TRBD2. V shed 0 bases and J 6 bases; nucleotides not matched to a gene: 6. The CDR3 spans 15 residues. Germline V CDR1 and CDR2: SGHRS, YFSETQ. This CDR3 is CASSLGGRGINEQFF. DNA for the CDR3: TGCGCCAGCAGCTTGGGAGGGAGGGGTATCAATGAGCAGTTCTTC.